This T cell receptor (beta chain) was sequenced during a study of identical twins (dated by TCRdb to about 2016). About the full investigation: TCR alpha and beta repertoires from monozygotic twins, unrelated adults of various ages and cord blood were deep-sequenced to test whether fetal clonotypes persist. To rule out contamination, replicate twin experiments were performed at different times with different library preparation protocols.

Findings and caveats that apply to the study as a whole: The excess sharing between twins in beta out-of-frame sequences was weaker because fewer shared sequences reduced the signal-to-noise ratio. Zero-insertion analyses could be partly confounded by invariant T cells such as MAIT and iNKT, though diverse VJ usage argued against such confounding for most clonotypes. Out-of-frame TCR alpha sequences shared between twins showed an excess of low generation-probability sequences compared with coincidental sharing between unrelated individuals. Because the same donors could not be followed over many years, the conclusions relied on cross-sectional statistical analysis. Abundant cord blood beta clonotypes had fewer insertions, young adult naive repertoires showed a similar but weaker trend, and memory repertoires showed no such trend. Recombination models systematically underestimated out-of-frame TCR alpha sharing in monozygotic twins but agreed with sharing between unrelated individuals.

Libraries were prepared through 5' RACE. TCRdb shows the sequencer as Illumina HiSeq 2000. A universal primer binding site was introduced by template switching, and a unique molecular identifier was present in the final cDNA, enabling accurate counting of TCR cDNA molecules. Specific primers in the conserved constant-segment region were used to synthesize first-strand cDNA for the TCR alpha and beta chains. Each cDNA library was double barcoded, with a SMART-Mk sample barcode plus Illumina barcodes, to control for contamination. TruSeq adapter sequences and Illumina sample barcodes were added in two successive PCR steps. Sequencing of the TCR alpha and beta cDNA libraries was done on the Illumina HiSeq platform using custom primers. The paper's processing steps were these. MiGEC processed the raw reads to extract unique molecular identifiers, while MiXCR was used to determine the CDR3 positions. For each individual, recombination models were inferred using an EM algorithm with the repgenHMM and IGoR tools. The tcR package in R was used for shared clonotype analysis, with sharing normalized by the product of cloneset sizes. To study raw recombination without the effects of thymic and clonal selection, out-of-frame nonproductive sequences were analyzed. TCRdb reworked the public reads: Q25 trimming with fastp, MiXCR clone assembly, productive beta chains retained. Rows are unified per CDR3 protein, each entry keeping the most common DNA and genes. These V and J calls are TCRdb output, not the study's own analysis. Recorded for this sample are about 690,000 distinct CDR3 sequences; 6.1% of them occurred a single time. The ten largest clones represent 1.5% to 2% of the sample.

Every donor was a healthy Caucasian. Three unrelated non-twin adults were also sequenced: a male aged 18 to 29, a male aged 50 to 60 and a female aged 50 to 60. Miltenyi CD45RO+ enrichment and human naive T-cell isolation kits were used to isolate memory (CD45RO+) and naive T cells from PBMC. The germline V end is reduced by 4 bases and the J end by 8 bases; junction bases left unmatched: 5. The germline V gene provides CDR1 SGHRS and CDR2 YFSETQ. Taken from cysteine to phenylalanine, the CDR3 has 15 residues. The only DNA kept is the CDR3, 45 bases in frame from the first base. A few counts support this clonotype. The target of this receptor is not known. A read error may explain this, as a much larger clone is one base away.

The chain joins TRBV5-1 to TRBJ2-1; 14 bases in the junction line up with TRBD2. The TCR originated in a man between 18 and 35 years old in good health. Sequences were obtained from naive T cells sorted from blood. Sample cell subset or site, as interpreted from the label and publication: cells isolated with a human naive T-cell isolation kit. The nucleotide sequence reads as follows: TGCGCCAGCAGCCCGGGACTAGCGGGAGTCCATGAGCAGTTCTTC. This encodes CASSPGLAGVHEQFF. Extended through the reference TRBV5-1 and TRBJ2-1 proteins, this CDR3 yields the full variable domain: KAGVTQTPRYLIKTRGQQVTLSCSPISGHRSVSWYQQTPGQGLQFLFEYFSETQRNKGNFPGRFSGRQFSNSRSEMNVSTLELGDSALYLCASSPGLAGVHEQFFGPGTRLTVL.